The 18 T cell receptor beta chains listed next were all sequenced from one sample in a study of blood T cell repertoires in COVID-19. Clones were read by immunoSEQ multiplex PCR, and TCRdb kept only the in-frame ones, dropping some. The sample includes 150,000 to 250,000 clones, around 80% of them seen just once. The sequenced sample consisted of peripheral blood. The origin of the receptors is a human donor with acute or convalescent COVID-19. The donor label of this sample is uncertain.

The rearrangement uses TRBV28 and TRBJ2-7, with 8 positions matching TRBD2. From germline, CDR1 is MDHEN and CDR2 SYDVKM. The CDR3 has 15 residues. V dropped 5 bases and J dropped 5; count of bases not matched to a gene: 11. This chain's CDR3 is CASSAKAGAYNEQYF. In DNA form, the CDR3 reads TGTGCCAGCAGTGCCAAAGCGGGGGCCTATAACGAGCAGTACTTC.

The chain has TRBV3-1 (or the pseudogene TRBV3-2) and TRBJ2-7; D may be TRBD2 (6 bases). The CDR3 contains 17 residues. CDR1 LGHDT and CDR2 YNNKEL come from the germline V gene (reference sequence). V lost 1 base and J lost 3, with 19 bases in between. The CDR3 DNA reads TGTGCCAGCAGCCAAGGAATAGCGGCTTTAACCCGCTACGAGCAGTACTTC. Translated, it gives CASSQGIAALTRYEQYF.

V and J are TRBV2 and TRBJ2-4; 8 nucleotides agree with TRBD2. In germline, CDR1 is SNHLY, CDR2 FYNNEI. This CDR3 spans 19 amino acids. V lost 3 bases to trimming and J lost 1 base; unmatched junction nucleotides: 14. CDR3 residues: CASSEASGGLFSAKNIQYF. In nucleotides, the CDR3 is TGTGCCAGCAGTGAGGCGTCGGGAGGGCTCTTCTCCGCCAAAAACATTCAGTACTTC. Full variable domain (outside the CDR3, taken from reference TRBV2 and TRBJ2-4): EPEVTQTPSHQVTQMGQEVILRCVPISNHLYFYWYRQILGQKVEFLVSFYNNEISEKSEIFDDQFSVERPDGSNFTLKIRSTKLEDSAMYFCASSEASGGLFSAKNIQYFGAGTRLSVL.

In its sample, this clone was seen once. This chain joins TRBV7-9 and TRBJ1-2; 8 bases align to TRBD1. The germline V gene encodes CDR1 SEHNR and CDR2 FQNEAQ (reference sequence). Trimming took 6 bases from V and 6 from J; bases not matched to a gene: 6. The CDR3 length is 13 residues. DNA for the CDR3: TGTGCCAGCAGAGAGACAGGGGTAGATGGCTACACCTTC. Translated, it gives CASRETGVDGYTF.

This clone showed up just a few times. The sample has other DNA sequences that encode this CDR3 too. The rearrangement uses TRBV18 and TRBJ1-4, with TRBD1 identical over 9 bases. V lost 3 bases, J lost 5 bases, and 1 base stayed unmatched. CDR1 and CDR2 from the germline V gene are KGHSH and LQKENI. The CDR3 runs to 14 residues. CDR3: CASSPGTGNEKLFF. DNA of the CDR3: TGTGCCAGCTCACCTGGGACAGGGAATGAAAAACTGTTTTTT.

The rearrangement links TRBV18 to TRBJ2-7; D is undetermined. The V and J ends lost 0 bases and 4 bases respectively, with 7 bases between them. The CDR3 extends over 13 amino acids. CDR1 KGHSH and CDR2 LQKENI come from the germline V gene. The CDR3 loop is CASSPPGVYEQYF. CDR3 bases: TGTGCCAGCTCACCACCTGGAGTTTACGAGCAGTACTTC.

The chain has TRBV28 and TRBJ2-5; weak D call: TRBD2 (6 bases). V lost 8 bases, J lost 1 base, and 17 bases lay in between. The CDR3 extends over 15 amino acids. Germline loops: CDR1 MDHEN, CDR2 SYDVKM. CDR3 region: CASGGGVGAQETQYF. The CDR3 coding sequence is TGTGCCAGCGGAGGAGGGGTTGGGGCCCAAGAGACCCAGTACTTC.

Concerning this clone: The junction differs from germline at one of its ends, possibly a read error. The chain carries TRBV7-9 and TRBJ1-3, with a weak D call TRBD1 (5 bases). In germline, CDR1 is SEHNR, CDR2 FQNEAQ (reference sequence). The CDR3 sequence is 13 residues long. The CDR3 nucleotides read TGTGCCAGCAGCCTGGTGGGGGGAAACATCATATATTTT. This codes for CASSLVGGNIIYF.

The chain joins TRBV12-3 or TRBV12-4 to TRBJ1-1; D is unresolved. Trimming took off 4 bases at V and 4 bases at J, with 7 bases between the two ends. There are 12 residues in the CDR3. The CDR3 DNA reads as TGTGCCAGCAGTTCCCTATTCACTGAAGCTTTCTTT. Amino acids: CASSSLFTEAFF.

The sample holds a few counts of this clone. V usage is TRBV11-3 and J usage is TRBJ2-3; D gene uncertain. Trimming took off 0 bases at V and 0 bases at J, with 7 bases between the two ends. The germline V gene has CDR1 SGHNT and CDR2 YENEEA. CDR3 size: 15 residues. CDR3 DNA: TGTGCCAGCAGCTTAGAGGGCAAGAGCACAGATACGCAGTATTTT. This translates into CASSLEGKSTDTQYF.

The chain recombines TRBV7-6 with TRBJ2-7; 7 bases agree with TRBD1. With 4 bases clipped from V and 5 bases from J, the junction kept 5 bases outside the gene matches. CDR3 length: 13 amino acids. Germline CDR1 and CDR2: SGHVS and FNYEAQ. The CDR3 DNA is TGTGCCAGCAGCTCGACAGGGTTCCACGAGCAGTACTTC. It yields the protein CASSSTGFHEQYF.

V is TRBV18 and J is TRBJ1-2; D ambiguous. The CDR3 has 13 residues. The germline V gene has CDR1 KGHSH and CDR2 LQKENI. V was trimmed by 2 bases and J by 4 bases, leaving 8 bases between them. CDR3 DNA: TGTGCCAGCTCACCAGACGGCGGCTATGGCTACACCTTC. Protein sequence: CASSPDGGYGYTF.

This clone was seen a single time. This chain connects TRBV6-2 or TRBV6-3 to TRBJ1-4, with no clear D. The germline CDR1 and CDR2 sequences are MNHEY and SVGEGT. The CDR3 has 17 residues. V was shortened by 6 bases and J by 7 bases, with 24 bases between the two germline ends. The CDR3 region is CASSRGGRNNWGEKLFF. CDR3 coding DNA: TGTGCCAGCAGCCGGGGAGGGAGGAACAACTGGGGTGAAAAACTGTTTTTT.

The rearrangement links TRBV12-3 or TRBV12-4 to TRBJ2-5, with D possibly TRBD2 on 5 matching bases. Trimming took 1 base from V and 7 from J, leaving 7 bases between them. The CDR3 sequence is 12 residues long. The CDR3 spells CASSLVRGTQYF. As DNA, the CDR3 is TGTGCCAGCAGTTTAGTCCGGGGGACCCAGTACTTC.

The chain recombines TRBV6-2 or TRBV6-3 with TRBJ2-7, with no clear D. Trimming shortened V by 2 bases and J by 3 bases, and 5 bases separated the two germline ends. The CDR3 has 12 amino acids. Germline assignment: CDR1 MNHEY and CDR2 SVGEGT. The CDR3 DNA reads as TGTGCCAGCAGTTACGAGGTCTACGAGCAGTACTTC. The encoded protein is CASSYEVYEQYF.

The CDR3 here is CASSAPRGSSNTGELFF. CDR3 DNA: TGTGCCAGCAGTGCCCCTCGAGGGTCCTCGAACACCGGGGAGCTGTTTTTT. The chain carries TRBV2 and TRBJ2-2, with D perhaps matching TRBD2 (5 bases). V lost 4 bases, J lost 0 bases, and 15 bases lay in between. The V gene's germline CDR1 is SNHLY and CDR2 FYNNEI. CDR3 length equals 17 residues.

This clone was seen once. This chain links TRBV3-1 (or the pseudogene TRBV3-2) with TRBJ2-3; no clear D gene. Germline V gene lookup returns CDR1 LGHDT and CDR2 YNNKEL (reference sequence). This CDR3 is built from 13 residues. The V and J ends lost 1 base and 6 bases respectively, with 8 bases between them. The CDR3 DNA reads as TGTGCCAGCAGCCAAGGAGGTGGGGATACGCAGTATTTT. As protein: CASSQGGGDTQYF.

The CDR3 DNA reads as TGTGCCAGCAAAACCCGGACTTTGGCATATGAGCAGTTCTTC. As protein: CASKTRTLAYEQFF. The chain combines TRBV2 with TRBJ2-1; possibly TRBD2 for D (5 bases). CDR3 length: 14 residues. The germline V gene encodes CDR1 SNHLY and CDR2 FYNNEI. The ends were cut back, 7 bases at V and 8 bases at J, with 18 bases in the middle.